This is a list of T cell receptor beta chains from one sample in a study of T cells in tuberculosis. This table comes from immunoSEQ multiplex PCR, and its TCRdb copy is limited to in-frame clones, with some not included. The sample has 30,000 to 35,000 clones, approximately 93% seen once. Source: PBMCs, taken at tuberculosis diagnosis. The receptor source for this set is an adult with tuberculosis. Both conserved end residues are part of each CDR3. The order of the fields is CDR3 length, V gene, J gene, clone size, D gene, CDR3 DNA, CDR3 protein. The D gene is left open where the match is weak. Only part of the rows carry a size: once, few, many, or a class if the clone is expanded.

>18|TRBV4-2|TRBJ2-3|NA|TRBD2
TGTGCCAGCAGCCAAGGGACTAGCGGGAGGTCGAGCACAGATACGCAGTATTTT
CASSQGTSGRSSTDTQYF
>15|TRBV7-8|TRBJ2-7|NA|TRBD2
TGTGCCAGCAGCTTAGTGAGCGGGAGTAACTACGAGCAGTACTTC
CASSLVSGSNYEQYF
>12|TRBV13|TRBJ2-3|NA|NA
TGTGCCAGCAGCTACGGTACAGATACGCAGTATTTT
CASSYGTDTQYF
>17|TRBV10-3|TRBJ2-2|NA|TRBD1
TGTGCCATCAGTGAACCCGAGGGACAGGGACGAACCGGGGAGCTGTTTTTT
CAISEPEGQGRTGELFF
>14|TRBV9|TRBJ1-1|NA|NA
TGTGCCAGCAGCACGGACTTAATGAACACTGAAGCTTTCTTT
CASSTDLMNTEAFF
>13|TRBV5-1|TRBJ2-7|NA|TRBD1
TGCGCCAGCAAGGGACAGGGGTCCCACGAGCAGTACTTC
CASKGQGSHEQYF
>17|TRBV19|TRBJ2-3|NA|TRBD2
TGTGCCAGTAGTATCTCCCTGACTAGCCTAAAGACGGATACGCAGTATTTT
CASSISLTSLKTDTQYF
>12|TRBV18|TRBJ2-3|once|NA
TGTGCCAGCTCACGGAGGGACGGCGGGCAGTATTTT
CASSRRDGGQYF
>15|TRBV6-1|TRBJ1-5|NA|NA
TGTGCCAGCAGTTTCCGACAGAGTAGCAATCAGCCCCAGCATTTT
CASSFRQSSNQPQHF
>13|TRBV6-1|TRBJ1-4|NA|NA
TGTGCCAGGGGGGGGACAACTAATGAAAAACTGTTTTTT
CARGGTTNEKLFF
>18|TRBV4-1|TRBJ2-6|NA|TRBD1
TGCGCCAGCAGCCAAGGTATAGGGGGCTTTTCCAGGGCCAACGTCCTGACTTTC
CASSQGIGGFSRANVLTF
>15|TRBV2|TRBJ2-1|NA|TRBD2
TGTGCCAGCAGCGTACTAGCGGGGGGGTACAATGAGCAGTTCTTC
CASSVLAGGYNEQFF
>13|TRBV5-8|TRBJ2-4|NA|TRBD1
TGTGCCAGCAGCCTGAACAGGGGCAACATTCAGTACTTC
CASSLNRGNIQYF
>17|TRBV5-1|TRBJ2-1|NA|TRBD2
TGCGCCAGCAGCTTGAGTACCGCTAGCGGGGTATACAATGAGCAGTTCTTC
CASSLSTASGVYNEQFF
>15|TRBV4-1|TRBJ2-7|NA|NA
TGCGCCAGCAGCCCCAGACAGGGAGGTGGCTACGAGCAGTACTTC
CASSPRQGGGYEQYF
>14|TRBV19|TRBJ2-7|NA|TRBD1
TGTGCCAGTAGTATTGGGGGACAGGGCTACGAGCAGTACTTC
CASSIGGQGYEQYF
>16|TRBV28|TRBJ1-1|NA|TRBD1
TGTGCCAGCAGTCCGATCCTTGGACAGGGAGGGACTGAAGCTTTCTTT
CASSPILGQGGTEAFF
>15|TRBV18|TRBJ2-7|NA|TRBD1
TGTGCCAGCTCCTACGGGACAGGTCGAACCTACGAGCAGTACTTC
CASSYGTGRTYEQYF
>15|TRBV27|TRBJ2-2|NA|TRBD2
TGTGCCAGCAGTTTAACGGGGGGGGACACCGGGGAGCTGTTTTTT
CASSLTGGDTGELFF